The 2 T cell receptor beta chains given below trace back to one sample, sequenced in a study of blood T cell repertoires in COVID-19. Libraries were prepared by immunoSEQ multiplex PCR; TCRdb keeps only in-frame clonotypes and omits some of them. This sample has around 170,000 clones, with less than 85% found just once. Sequenced input: peripheral blood. The receptors come from a woman older than 75 with acute or convalescent COVID-19.

The chain employs TRBV7-2 and TRBJ1-1; D is ambiguous. Germline-derived CDR1 and CDR2 are SGHTA and FQGNSA. Trimming removed 1 base at V and 5 bases at J, with 14 bases between. This CDR3 spans 15 amino acids. CDR3 DNA sequence: TGTGCCAGCAGCTTAGTCCCCACGGTGAGGACTGAAGCTTTCTTT. It translates to CASSLVPTVRTEAFF.

V gene TRBV6-2 or TRBV6-3 combines with J gene TRBJ2-1; 7 bases are a match to TRBD2. This CDR3 has 16 residues. Germline V CDR1 and CDR2: MNHEY, SVGEGT. The ends lost 7 bases at V and 5 bases at J; junction bases unmatched: 14. The CDR3, as DNA: TGTGCCAGCACCCCCCTAGGCGGGAGAGCGAACAATGAGCAGTTCTTC. As protein: CASTPLGGRANNEQFF.